Listed here are 31 T cell receptor beta chains from one sample, sequenced in a study of blood T cell repertoires in COVID-19. TCRdb keeps only in-frame clones here, not all; method: immunoSEQ multiplex PCR. This sample carries 140,000 to 150,000 clones, over 80% of them seen once, and the ten largest clones take approximately 11%. The sample comprised PBMCs or T cells enriched from blood (not recorded which). All receptors come from a man aged 55-75 years who had recovered from COVID-19.

The J gene is TRBJ2-5, the V gene TRBV28, with 8 nucleotides matching TRBD1. The trim removed 4 bases at V and 5 bases at J, leaving 9 bases unmatched. The CDR3 runs 15 residues. Germline V CDR1 and CDR2: MDHEN, SYDVKM. For the CDR3, the DNA is TGTGCCAGCAGTTCCCTCGGGACAGGAAGGGAGACCCAGTACTTC. It is translated as CASSSLGTGRETQYF.

CDR3 coding DNA: TGCAGTGCCCGACTAGGGATTAGAGCTTTCTTT. Its protein is CSARLGIRAFF. This chain connects TRBV20-1 to TRBJ1-1; D call uncertain. V lost 6 bases, J lost 10 bases, and 15 bases lay in between. The CDR3 runs 11 residues. Germline V gene sequence: CDR1 DFQATT, CDR2 SNEGSKA (reference sequence).

This chain links TRBV21-1 with TRBJ2-5; the table gives TRBD2 as D, unverified against the DNA. TRBV21-1 has pseudogene status. The CDR3 is 10 amino acids. The DNA for the CDR3 is TGTGCCAGCAGCCCCGGGACTAGCTACTTC. Translation: CASSPGTSYF.

Here the CDR3 DNA reads TGTGCCAGCAGCCCCCCGGGACAGGGAAGATCACCCCTCCACTTT. It is translated as CASSPPGQGRSPLHF. V usage is TRBV12-1 and J usage is TRBJ1-6; the table's TRBD1 call for D was not verified on the DNA. TRBV12-1 is marked as a pseudogene. The CDR3 loop spans 15 amino acids.

The chain couples TRBV2 to TRBJ1-2, with D unclear. The CDR3 is 11 amino acids. Trimming removed 7 bases at V and 5 bases at J, with 8 bases between. Germline-derived CDR1 and CDR2 are SNHLY and FYNNEI. The CDR3 sequence is CASKLEYGYTF. The CDR3 DNA is TGTGCCAGCAAATTGGAGTATGGCTACACCTTC.

This clone was seen a single time. J is TRBJ1-2 and V is TRBV9, with unresolved D. This CDR3 contains 13 residues. V dropped 2 bases and J dropped 0 bases, with 5 bases sitting between them. The V gene's germline CDR1 is SGDLS and CDR2 YYNGEE. The CDR3 region is CASSVLANYGYTF. CDR3 DNA sequence: TGTGCCAGCAGCGTTCTAGCTAACTATGGCTACACCTTC.

This clone showed up just once. The V and J genes are TRBV10-2 and TRBJ1-5; D gene uncertain. Trimming removed 8 bases from V and 1 base from J, with 12 bases in between. This CDR3 contains 14 residues. The germline V gene has CDR1 WSHSY and CDR2 SAAADI. The CDR3 sequence: CASGPSASNQPQHF. CDR3 coding DNA: TGCGCCAGCGGCCCCAGCGCCAGCAATCAGCCCCAGCATTTT.

This chain links TRBV15 with TRBJ1-2; D call uncertain. The germline V and J ends were trimmed by 1 base and 4 bases, with 7 bases remaining between them. Germline V gene lookup returns CDR1 LNHNV and CDR2 YYDKDF (reference sequence). This CDR3 spans 13 amino acids. The CDR3 nucleotides are TGTGCCACCAGCAGAGCCGGTCCCTATGGCTACACCTTC. Its protein is CATSRAGPYGYTF.

The rearrangement uses TRBV6-1 and TRBJ1-5; D gene ambiguous. With 0 bases removed from V and 6 bases from J, the gap between germline ends came to 12 bases. CDR1 and CDR2 from the germline V gene are MNHNS and SASEGT. The CDR3 is 15 amino acids. CDR3 amino acids: CASSEAGADVQPQHF. The CDR3 DNA follows: TGTGCCAGCAGTGAAGCCGGAGCGGATGTTCAGCCCCAGCATTTT.

This chain connects TRBV30 to TRBJ2-3; D might be TRBD1 (5 bases). Trimming took off 0 bases at V and 1 base at J, with 5 bases between the two ends. Germline loops: CDR1 GTSNPN, CDR2 SVGIG (reference sequence). The CDR3 loop spans 13 amino acids. In DNA form, the CDR3 reads TGTGCCTGGAGTGTACAGGGCACAGATACGCAGTATTTT. This gives the protein CAWSVQGTDTQYF.

The chain is built from TRBV9 and TRBJ2-3, with a weak D call TRBD2 (6 bases). Germline loops: CDR1 SGDLS, CDR2 YYNGEE. Trimming took 0 bases from V and 4 from J, leaving 12 bases between them. The CDR3 runs 15 residues. CDR3 bases: TGTGCCAGCAGCGTAGGTTCAACGGGGGCAGATACGCAGTATTTT. Its translation: CASSVGSTGADTQYF. Full variable domain (missing parts from reference TRBV9 and TRBJ2-3): DSGVTQTPKHLITATGQRVTLRCSPRSGDLSVYWYQQSLDQGLQFLIQYYNGEERAKGNILERFSAQQFPDLHSELNLSSLELGDSALYFCASSVGSTGADTQYFGPGTRLTVL.

This clone was recorded a few times. The CDR3 DNA sequence: TGCGCCACCTCGACAGGGAACCAGCCCCAGCATTTT. Protein product: CATSTGNQPQHF. V and J are TRBV10-2 and TRBJ1-5, with 7 nucleotides matching TRBD1. Germline CDR1 is WSHSY and CDR2 is SAAADI. Trimming at V came to 10 bases and at J to 7 bases, leaving 7 bases not matched to a gene. This CDR3 comprises 12 residues.

The genes are TRBV19 and TRBJ2-1; 14 bases agree with TRBD2. V lost 4 bases, J lost 9 bases, and 8 bases stayed unmatched. The CDR3 has 16 residues. Germline CDR1 reads LNHDA; CDR2 reads SQIVND (reference sequence). The DNA for the CDR3 is TGTGCCAGTAGTACCCAGGGACTAGCGGGAGCTACTGAGCAGTTCTTC. Translating gives CASSTQGLAGATEQFF.

This clone was found a few times. The rearrangement links TRBV9 to TRBJ1-2, with 8 bases fitting TRBD1. The CDR3 extends over 17 amino acids. Germline CDR1 SGDLS, CDR2 YYNGEE. Germline trimming cut 0 bases from V and 7 bases from J; bases unmatched to any gene: 14. In nucleotides, the CDR3 is TGTGCCAGCAGCGTAGAGCATATGGGCAGGGGGCGCGGTGGCTACACCTTC. This codes for CASSVEHMGRGRGGYTF.

V usage is TRBV3-1 (or the pseudogene TRBV3-2) and J usage is TRBJ2-6; D remains unclear. CDR3 length: 14 residues. Germline V gene data show CDR1 as LGHDT and CDR2 as YNNKEL (reference sequence). Trimming stripped 0 bases from V and 4 bases from J, with 4 bases between. The CDR3 coding sequence is TGTGCCAGCAGCCAAGAAGCAGGGGCCAACGTCCTGACTTTC. It yields the protein CASSQEAGANVLTF.

The V and J genes are TRBV5-4 and TRBJ2-3, with TRBD2 matching 8 bases. The trim removed 1 base at V and 2 bases at J, leaving 6 bases unmatched. This CDR3 has 16 amino acids. The germline CDR1 and CDR2 sequences are SGHNT and YYREEE (reference sequence). CDR3 sequence (DNA): TGTGCCAGCAGCTTGTCGGCTAGCGGGTACACAGATACGCAGTATTTT. Protein sequence: CASSLSASGYTDTQYF.

This chain uses TRBV5-1 with TRBJ1-4; 7 nucleotides agree with TRBD1. The CDR3 runs 19 residues. Germline CDR1 is SGHRS and CDR2 is YFSETQ. V shed 0 bases and J 3 bases; nucleotides not matched to a gene: 14. The CDR3 coding sequence is TGCGCCAGCAGCTTGGAAGGAGGGGGCCAGCTTTATCCTAATGAAAAACTGTTTTTT. Its translation: CASSLEGGGQLYPNEKLFF. Supplemented by reference TRBV5-1 and TRBJ1-4, the full variable domain reads KAGVTQTPRYLIKTRGQQVTLSCSPISGHRSVSWYQQTPGQGLQFLFEYFSETQRNKGNFPGRFSGRQFSNSRSEMNVSTLELGDSALYLCASSLEGGGQLYPNEKLFFGSGTQLSVL.

The chain has TRBV2 and TRBJ2-1, with D perhaps TRBD2 (6 bases). Trimming removed 8 bases at V and 9 bases at J, with 17 bases between. The CDR3 has 13 residues. Germline CDR1 and CDR2: SNHLY and FYNNEI. The CDR3 is CASELLALGEQFF. CDR3 in DNA: TGTGCCAGCGAACTCCTAGCGCTGGGTGAGCAGTTCTTC.

The chain couples TRBV30 to TRBJ1-1; 8 bases fit TRBD1. The junction had 5 bases not matched to a gene; V was cut back by 1 base and J by 10 bases. CDR1 and CDR2 (germline): GTSNPN, SVGIG (reference sequence). This CDR3 contains 12 residues. CDR3 residues: CAWSADRGLAFF. The CDR3 bases are TGTGCCTGGAGTGCCGACAGGGGTTTAGCTTTCTTT.

The chain links TRBV6-5 to TRBJ2-7; 7 nucleotides align to TRBD1. CDR3 length: 12 residues. After removal of 9 bases from V and 5 bases from J, the junction contained 7 bases not matched to a gene. Germline assignment: CDR1 MNHEY and CDR2 SVGAGI. CDR3: CASKDRSNEQYF. Written as DNA, the CDR3 is TGTGCCAGTAAGGACAGGTCCAACGAGCAGTACTTC.

This sequence joins TRBV27 and TRBJ1-1; no definite D call. The CDR3 totals 12 residues. V lost 5 bases and J lost 4, with 8 bases in between. Germline V gives CDR1 MNHEY, CDR2 SMNVEV (reference sequence). The CDR3 region has the DNA TGTGCCAGCAGTCGGGGTGCCACTGAAGCTTTCTTT. Translation: CASSRGATEAFF.

V usage is TRBV27 and J usage is TRBJ2-7; 11 bases are shared with TRBD2. The V and J ends lost 6 bases and 7 bases, in that order; junction bases with no gene match: 11. CDR3 length equals 15 residues. Germline CDR1 reads MNHEY; CDR2 reads SMNVEV (reference sequence). The CDR3 bases are TGTGCCAGCAGGCTGACTAGCGGGATCCCGCTTGAGCAGTACTTC. This sequence encodes CASRLTSGIPLEQYF.

Concerning this clone: One junction end disagrees with the germline gene, perhaps due to a read error. V usage is TRBV28 and J usage is TRBJ1-2, with 9 bases lining up with TRBD1. Germline CDR1 reads MDHEN; CDR2 reads SYDVKM. There are 11 residues in the CDR3. As DNA, the CDR3 is TGTGCCAGCAGTTTTAGGACAGGGGTCTTCTTC. Translating it yields CASSFRTGVFF.

This chain links TRBV6-5 with TRBJ1-1; D perhaps matches TRBD1 (6 bases). V lost 7 bases and J 4 bases, leaving 10 bases between the germline ends. The CDR3 totals 12 residues. Germline assignment: CDR1 MNHEY and CDR2 SVGAGI. The CDR3 DNA follows: TGTGCCAGCACTCTAGGGGGCACTGAAGCTTTCTTT. Amino acids: CASTLGGTEAFF.

The chain employs TRBV7-9 and TRBJ2-1; D ambiguous. V lost 6 bases and J lost 14, with 5 bases in between. CDR3 length equals 8 residues. Germline CDR1 SEHNR, CDR2 FQNEAQ (reference sequence). The CDR3 coding sequence is TGTGCCAGCAGTCAGGAGTTCTTC. This sequence encodes CASSQEFF.

This chain links TRBV5-5 with TRBJ1-5, with 8 bases matching TRBD1. J lost 7 bases, V lost 4 bases, and 4 bases had no gene match. The germline V gene encodes CDR1 SGHKS and CDR2 YYEKEE (reference sequence). The CDR3 contains 13 residues. The CDR3 bases are TGTGCCAGCAGCAAGACAGGGGAACAGCCCCAGCATTTT. This encodes CASSKTGEQPQHF.

Notes on this clone: Its ends do not fully match the called genes, so a read error is possible. The chain employs TRBV2 and TRBJ1-2; tentative D call: TRBD1 (6 bases). CDR1 is SNHLY and CDR2 is FYNNEI in the germline V gene. CDR3 size: 13 residues. This CDR3 is CASSVGQVGGSTF. DNA of the CDR3: TGTGCCAGCAGTGTCGGGCAGGTTGGGGGCTCCACCTTC.

V usage is TRBV6-5 and J usage is TRBJ2-3; TRBD1 matches at 8 bases. The V gene end was trimmed by 7 bases and the J gene end by 1 base; junction bases not matched to a gene: 4. Germline V gene lookup returns CDR1 MNHEY and CDR2 SVGAGI. The CDR3 totals 14 residues. The CDR3 reads CASTKTGGTDTQYF. CDR3 bases: TGTGCCAGCACTAAGACAGGGGGCACAGATACGCAGTATTTT.

The chain has TRBV6-5 and TRBJ2-2, with 7 bases that match TRBD1. This CDR3 spans 14 amino acids. Germline CDR1 and CDR2: MNHEY and SVGAGI. J was trimmed by 6 bases and V by 6 bases; bases with no gene match: 7. The CDR3 here is CASSALQGSGELFF. For the CDR3, the DNA is TGTGCCAGCAGCGCTCTACAGGGGTCCGGGGAGCTGTTTTTT.

The V gene is TRBV7-3, the J gene TRBJ2-2, with 13 bases matching TRBD2. Losses at the gene ends were 4 bases for V and 7 bases for J; bases not matched to a gene: 6. This CDR3 spans 16 amino acids. Germline CDR1 is SGHTA and CDR2 is FQGTGA. CDR3 residues: CASSSGLAGAVGELFF. For the CDR3, the DNA is TGTGCCAGCAGCTCCGGACTAGCGGGAGCGGTCGGGGAGCTGTTTTTT.

The V and J genes are TRBV9 and TRBJ1-3; no definite D call. Germline values: CDR1 SGDLS, CDR2 YYNGEE. V lost 7 bases and J lost 2, with 16 bases in between. The CDR3 runs 15 residues. The CDR3 spells CASGGSGYAGNTIYF. In nucleotides, the CDR3 is TGTGCCAGCGGCGGGAGTGGGTACGCTGGAAACACCATATATTTT.